The 6 T cell receptor beta chains presented below share a single source sample, sequenced in a study of CD8+CD57+ T cells in acquired aplastic anemia. Genomic DNA, the template, was used for profiling of the TCR beta VDJ and CDR3. TCRdb fed the reads into MiXCR, producing one record per CDR3 protein. Here the sample spans some 170,000 distinct CDR3 sequences, around half being singletons. All sequencing subjects had displayed CD8+CD57+ cell expansion on flow cytometry. The specimen sequenced was sorted CD4+, CD8+, or CD8+CD57+ T cells (not recorded which) from PBMCs. These receptors were obtained from a human donor with aplastic anemia.

V gene TRBV20-1 combines with J gene TRBJ1-6; 8 bases are shared with TRBD1. CDR1 is DFQATT and CDR2 is SNEGSKA in the germline V gene (reference sequence). V was clipped by 4 bases and J by 13 bases; unmatched bases: 12. This CDR3 is 14 amino acids long. CDR3 sequence reads: CSAKPGTGESPLHF. In nucleotides, the CDR3 is TGCAGTGCTAAGCCCGGGACAGGTGAATCGCCCCTCCACTTT.

This clonotype has at least ten counts. The CDR3 here is CASSQEGGSVEQYF. The CDR3, as DNA: TGTGCCAGCAGCCAAGAGGGGGGGTCTGTCGAGCAGTACTTC. This chain joins TRBV3-1 and TRBJ2-7, with 7 bases lining up with TRBD2. The CDR3 consists of 14 residues. V lost 0 bases, J lost 6 bases, and 5 bases stayed unmatched. Germline V lookup: CDR1 LGHDT, CDR2 YNNKEL (reference sequence).

Ten or more counts support this clonotype. The rearrangement links TRBV10-3 to TRBJ2-3; 11 nucleotides match TRBD2. The CDR3 spans 13 residues. Germline assignment: CDR1 ENHRY and CDR2 SYGVKD. V shed 6 bases, J shed 6 bases, and the junction held 2 bases outside the gene matches. The DNA for the CDR3 is TGTGCCATCAGGACTAGCGGGAACGATACGCAGTATTTT. It encodes CAIRTSGNDTQYF.

This clonotype occurred once. This chain links TRBV10-2 with TRBJ1-3; no firm D call. The germline CDR1 and CDR2 sequences are WSHSY and SAAADI. The CDR3 has 15 amino acids. V dropped 4 bases and J dropped 0 bases, with 10 bases sitting between them. The CDR3 coding sequence is TGCGCCAGCAGTGTGACGGGAAGCTCTGGAAACACCATATATTTT. Translated, it gives CASSVTGSSGNTIYF.

The gene calls are TRBV12-3 or TRBV12-4 and TRBJ2-3; D is perhaps TRBD2 (5 bases). The CDR3 sequence is 13 residues long. Trimming shortened V by 4 bases and J by 3 bases, and 8 bases separated the two germline ends. This CDR3 is CASSSRGTDTQYF. The CDR3 nucleotides read TGTGCCAGCAGTTCCCGGGGTACAGATACGCAGTATTTT.

Of note for this clonotype: A much bigger clone sits one base away, suggesting this may be a read error. CDR3 nucleotide sequence: TGTGCCAGCAGGTTACAGGGGGCGGTAAATAATTCACCCCTCCACTTT. This codes for CASRLQGAVNNSPLHF. V gene TRBV12-3 or TRBV12-4 combines with J gene TRBJ1-6; 9 bases are shared with TRBD1. CDR3 length: 16 amino acids. Trimming removed 6 bases from V and 5 bases from J; junction bases left unmatched: 8.